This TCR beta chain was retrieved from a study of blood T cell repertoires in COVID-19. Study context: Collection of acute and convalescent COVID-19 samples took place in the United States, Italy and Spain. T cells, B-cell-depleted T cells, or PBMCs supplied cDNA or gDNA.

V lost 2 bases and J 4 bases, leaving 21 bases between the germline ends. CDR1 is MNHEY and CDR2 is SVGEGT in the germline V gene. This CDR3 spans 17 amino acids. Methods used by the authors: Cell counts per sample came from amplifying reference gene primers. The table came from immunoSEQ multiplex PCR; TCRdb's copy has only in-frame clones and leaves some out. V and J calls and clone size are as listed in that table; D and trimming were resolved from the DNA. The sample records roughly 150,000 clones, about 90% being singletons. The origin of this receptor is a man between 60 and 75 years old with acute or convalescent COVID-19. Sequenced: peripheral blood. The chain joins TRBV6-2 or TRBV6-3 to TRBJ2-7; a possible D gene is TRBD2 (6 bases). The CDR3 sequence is CASSYMRQWDFAYEQYF. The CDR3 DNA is TGTGCCAGCAGTTACATGAGACAATGGGACTTCGCGTACGAGCAGTACTTC.